The next 13 T cell receptor beta chains were all read from a single sample in a study of control samples from healthy donors and cancer patients. Some clones are missing from TCRdb's copy, which holds only in-frame ones; the method was immunoSEQ multiplex PCR. There are about 150,000 clones in the sample; around 92% occur only once, and around 2% lies in the top ten. Sequencing was performed on blood. Receptors originate from a woman aged 40 to 50 in good health.

The chain uses TRBV5-1 and TRBJ2-5; 14 positions match TRBD2. Trimming removed 4 bases from V and 4 bases from J; junction bases left unmatched: 3. The CDR3 spans 15 residues. Germline CDR1 and CDR2: SGHRS and YFSETQ. The chain's CDR3 is CASSAGLAGAETQYF. Here the CDR3 DNA reads TGCGCCAGCAGCGCGGGACTAGCGGGGGCAGAGACCCAGTACTTC. Variable domain in full (rest from reference TRBV5-1 and TRBJ2-5): KAGVTQTPRYLIKTRGQQVTLSCSPISGHRSVSWYQQTPGQGLQFLFEYFSETQRNKGNFPGRFSGRQFSNSRSEMNVSTLELGDSALYLCASSAGLAGAETQYFGPGTRLLVL.

The genes are TRBV5-1 and TRBJ2-7; D not resolved. The germline CDR1 and CDR2 sequences are SGHRS and YFSETQ. Between the trimmed V and J ends, which lost 2 bases and 2 bases, there was a span of 11 bases. The CDR3 loop spans 14 amino acids. The CDR3 spells CASSFNPSPYEQYF. The CDR3 DNA sequence: TGCGCCAGCAGCTTTAACCCAAGCCCCTACGAGCAGTACTTC.

J is TRBJ2-7 and V is TRBV29-1; D is unresolved. The CDR3 length is 12 residues. V was trimmed by 5 bases and J by 0 bases, leaving 8 bases between them. Germline values: CDR1 SQVTM, CDR2 ANQGSEA. CDR3 residues: CSVRPSSYEQYF. The CDR3 nucleotides read TGCAGCGTTCGTCCCAGCTCCTACGAGCAGTACTTC.

The rearrangement joins TRBV10-3 to TRBJ1-5, with 9 bases that match TRBD1. Germline loops: CDR1 ENHRY, CDR2 SYGVKD. The CDR3 has 14 residues. The J segment lost 6 bases and the V segment lost 3 bases, leaving 3 bases of the junction unmatched. CDR3 DNA sequence: TGTGCCATCAGTGACGGGACAGGGATTCAGCCCCAGCATTTT. This codes for CAISDGTGIQPQHF.

The rearrangement joins TRBV11-2 to TRBJ1-1; D uncertain. The CDR3 runs to 12 residues. Between the trimmed V and J ends, which lost 5 bases and 6 bases, there was a span of 10 bases. Per germline, CDR1 SGHAT and CDR2 FQNNGV. The CDR3 loop reads CASSPSGPEAFF. CDR3 nucleotides: TGTGCCAGCAGCCCGTCGGGCCCTGAAGCTTTCTTT. Full variable domain (missing parts from reference TRBV11-2 and TRBJ1-1): EAGVAQSPRYKIIEKRQSVAFWCNPISGHATLYWYQQILGQGPKLLIQFQNNGVVDDSQLPKDRFSAERLKGVDSTLKIQPAKLEDSAVYLCASSPSGPEAFFGQGTRLTVV.

The chain recombines TRBV7-9 with TRBJ2-3; no clear D. Germline V gives CDR1 SEHNR, CDR2 FQNEAQ (reference sequence). The CDR3 consists of 14 residues. The V and J ends lost 0 bases and 5 bases respectively, with 9 bases between them. The CDR3 sequence is CASSLASVLDTQYF. CDR3 DNA sequence: TGTGCCAGCAGCTTAGCCTCCGTCCTAGATACGCAGTATTTT.

The chain joins TRBV3-1 (or the pseudogene TRBV3-2) to TRBJ2-5; TRBD2 agrees at 8 bases. Losses at the gene ends were 0 bases for V and 5 bases for J; bases not matched to a gene: 8. The CDR3 has 16 amino acids. Germline lookup yields CDR1 LGHDT and CDR2 YNNKEL (reference sequence). This CDR3 reads CASSQDIRGGLETQYF. In DNA form, the CDR3 reads TGTGCCAGCAGCCAAGATATCCGGGGGGGCCTCGAGACCCAGTACTTC.

The genes are TRBV5-1 and TRBJ2-1, with 9 bases aligning to TRBD2. V shed 0 bases and J 4 bases; nucleotides not matched to a gene: 2. There are 15 residues in the CDR3. Germline-derived CDR1 and CDR2 are SGHRS and YFSETQ. Written as DNA, the CDR3 is TGCGCCAGCAGCTTGGCGAGCGGGGGGTACAATGAGCAGTTCTTC. Residues: CASSLASGGYNEQFF.

The chain employs TRBV6-4 and TRBJ1-1, with 10 nucleotides matching TRBD1. This CDR3 contains 17 residues. The ends lost 3 bases at V and 4 bases at J; junction bases unmatched: 11. CDR1 and CDR2 (germline): MRHNA, SNTAGT. CDR3 sequence reads: CASSEQTHRDRGTEAFF. The CDR3 DNA sequence: TGTGCCAGCAGTGAGCAAACTCACCGGGACAGGGGCACTGAAGCTTTCTTT.

V is TRBV6-4 and J is TRBJ2-3; D is uncertain. The V and J ends lost 0 bases and 2 bases respectively, with 27 bases between them. CDR3 size: 21 residues. Germline V CDR1 and CDR2: MRHNA, SNTAGT. The CDR3 DNA sequence: TGTGCCAGCAGTGACTCTTCCAACCCTTTAGACTCGTCTCCCCACACAGATACGCAGTATTTT. This encodes CASSDSSNPLDSSPHTDTQYF.

The gene calls are TRBV29-1 and TRBJ1-3; D not resolved. Trimming removed 6 bases at V and 4 bases at J, with 13 bases between. Per the germline V gene, CDR1 is SQVTM and CDR2 is ANQGSEA. CDR3 length: 13 residues. CDR3 coding DNA: TGCAGCGTCTCGGGCCCGGTGGGAAACACCATATATTTT. This sequence encodes CSVSGPVGNTIYF. Full variable domain (remainder filled in from reference TRBV29-1 and TRBJ1-3): SAVISQKPSRDICQRGTSLTIQCQVDSQVTMMFWYRQQPGQSLTLIATANQGSEATYESGFVIDKFPISRPNLTFSTLTVSNMSPEDSSIYLCSVSGPVGNTIYFGEGSWLTVV.

The sample holds a few counts of this clone. V gene TRBV5-6 combines with J gene TRBJ2-7, with 8 bases lining up with TRBD2. With 3 bases clipped from V and 3 bases from J, the junction kept 5 bases outside the gene matches. The CDR3 covers 14 residues. Germline V lookup: CDR1 SGHDT, CDR2 YYEEEE. The CDR3 is CASSSGTRDYEQYF. CDR3 coding DNA: TGTGCCAGCAGCTCCGGGACTAGAGACTACGAGCAGTACTTC.

This clone was recorded once. The chain employs TRBV20-1 and TRBJ2-2, with D possibly matching TRBD2 (5 bases). Trimming stripped 3 bases from V and 6 bases from J, with 14 bases between. Germline loops: CDR1 DFQATT, CDR2 SNEGSKA (reference sequence). The CDR3 covers 14 residues. CDR3 DNA: TGCAGTGCTAGTGCGGGTCCAAGCGCCGGGGAGCTGTTTTTT. It specifies CSASAGPSAGELFF.